This T cell receptor (beta chain) came from a study of siplizumab effects on memory and regulatory T cells. Study results and limitations: A major contribution to the alloresponse seemed to be made by naive T cells, which seemed more diverse than memory cells. Proliferating siplizumab-cultured Tregs lacked confirmed suppressive function.

This clone was counted at least ten times. Its antigen is currently unknown. The CDR3 has 15 residues. V was pared by 6 bases and J by 2 bases, with 8 bases of the junction left unmatched. Germline V lookup: CDR1 MNHNY, CDR2 SVGAGI (reference sequence). Assay: immunoSEQ multiplex PCR; the TCRdb copy retains only in-frame clones and omits some. This table has 15,000 to 20,000 clones, about 45% appearing once. The mixed lymphocyte reaction cells underwent coculture at 37°C for less than 7 days. This chain connects TRBV6-6 to TRBJ2-7, with 9 bases matching TRBD1. Source material: CFSE-low (dividing) CD4+ T cells sorted from an allogeneic mixed lymphocyte reaction. The TCR comes from a human donor in good health; the cells came from an allogeneic mixed lymphocyte reaction. Some clones in this sample may be carry-over from other donors' samples. This chain's CDR3 is CASSQFWDRAYEQYF. The CDR3 bases are TGTGCCAGCAGCCAATTTTGGGACAGGGCCTACGAGCAGTACTTC.